This T cell receptor (beta chain) is from a study of T cell repertoires in cytomegalovirus infection. This clonotype was recorded at least ten times. Its antigen is unidentified. TCRdb reprocessed the reads with MiXCR, giving one entry per CDR3 protein. Altogether hundreds of thousands of distinct CDR3 sequences are present, around 24% being singletons, with the ten largest covering roughly 8%. The CDR3 is 12 amino acids. The ends were cut back, 1 base at V and 8 bases at J, with 6 bases in the middle. Germline V gene data show CDR1 as SGHTA and CDR2 as FQGNSA. Findings of the study overall: Individuals carrying CMV plus the relevant HLA were identified by cumulative frequency of public TCR beta families.

This receptor was obtained from a human donor in good health (CMV status not recorded). Some clones in this sample may be carry-over from other donors' samples. V gene TRBV7-2 combines with J gene TRBJ2-1; D call uncertain. Sequenced sample: CD8+ T cells from PBMCs. CDR3 residues: CASSLGVYEQFF. The CDR3 coding sequence is TGTGCCAGCAGCTTAGGAGTATATGAGCAGTTCTTC.